The clone carrying this T cell receptor beta chain has a single count. The protocol was immunoSEQ multiplex PCR, while the TCRdb copy is restricted to in-frame clones and leaves out a portion. The sample lists around 300,000 clones; 80% to 90% were seen once. The source of the sample is a study of blood T cell repertoires in COVID-19. Trimming shortened V by 6 bases and J by 6 bases, and 14 bases separated the two germline ends. CDR3 length: 13 amino acids. CDR1 is SGHTA and CDR2 is FQGTGA in the germline V gene. Sequencing was performed on peripheral blood. This sequence originates from a woman in her 50s with COVID-19, enrolled during active disease. The chain is built from TRBV7-3 and TRBJ1-2; the D is unclear. The CDR3 nucleotides read TGTGCCAGCAGTTCCGGCCTAGGTGATGGCTACACCTTC. Residues: CASSSGLGDGYTF.